This TCR beta chain was retrieved from a study of regulatory T cells in long-lasting Graves disease. Findings of the study overall: Public clonotype sharing was higher in persistent than newly diagnosed patients.

The V end lost 0 bases, the J end lost 0 bases, and 19 bases lay between the germline ends. This CDR3 is built from 20 residues. CDR1 SGHDT and CDR2 YYEEEE come from the germline V gene. With respect to this clonotype: Antigen unknown.

As for time point: newly diagnosed GD, antithyroid drugs for less than 3 months. Researchers made the TCR library from RNA that was extracted from PBMCs. According to the study, TCR beta libraries were built with iRepertoire HTBI primers and CDR3-region Arm-PCR. TCRdb re-analysed the multiplex PCR reads in MiXCR, keeping a single row per CDR3 protein. The sample yields roughly 610,000 distinct CDR3 sequences, about 15% seen once. These data also featured in a second study, about T cells in Graves' hyperthyroidism and ophthalmopathy.

Source: peripheral blood mononuclear cells (PBMCs), taken at new diagnosis, from a patient treated with antithyroid drugs. This clonotype was sampled from a man between 18 and 35 years old with Graves disease. The rearrangement links TRBV5-6 to TRBJ1-6; TRBD1 is a possible D gene (5 bases). The CDR3, as DNA: TGTGCCAGCAGCTTGGGTCCGGGGACCCCAGTTAGCTCCTATAATTCACCCCTCCACTTT. Its translation: CASSLGPGTPVSSYNSPLHF.